One sample yielded the 12 T cell receptor beta chains listed below, sequenced in a study of OX40 agonist ivuxolimab in advanced cancers. Repertoires were generated with immunoSEQ multiplex PCR, while TCRdb's copy carries only in-frame clones and drops some. This sample has 60,000 or so clones, with 85% to 90% found just once. The sequencing here drew on CD4+ or CD8+ T cells sorted from blood, taken in a trial of the OX40 agonist ivuxolimab. These receptors were collected from an adult with an advanced solid tumor such as melanoma, head and neck, liver or kidney cancer.

The gene calls are TRBV29-1 and TRBJ2-3, with D uncertain. The CDR3 length is 11 residues. V lost 3 bases and J lost 6, with 7 bases in between. Germline-derived CDR1 and CDR2 are SQVTM and ANQGSEA. The CDR3 loop reads CSVDPGDTQYF. In DNA, the CDR3 is TGCAGCGTTGATCCCGGGGATACGCAGTATTTT.

The CDR3: CSSPGGRDCSSGNTEAFF. CDR3 nucleotides: TGTTCCTCCCCGGGCGGCAGGGATTGTTCTTCGGGGAACACTGAAGCTTTCTTT. The chain links TRBV21-1 to TRBJ1-1; the table's D call of TRBD1 was not tested on the DNA. TRBV21-1 is an annotated pseudogene. The CDR3 is 18 amino acids.

The chain couples TRBV7-9 to TRBJ2-1, with 8 bases lining up with TRBD1. Germline CDR1 is SEHNR and CDR2 is FQNEAQ (reference sequence). With V trimmed by 5 bases and J by 2 bases, 5 bases remained unmatched. The CDR3 sequence is 15 residues long. CDR3: CASSQLTGAYNEQFF. CDR3 nucleotide sequence: TGTGCCAGCAGCCAACTGACAGGGGCCTACAATGAGCAGTTCTTC. Full variable domain (rest looked up from reference TRBV7-9 and TRBJ2-1): DTGVSQNPRHKITKRGQNVTFRCDPISEHNRLYWYRQTLGQGPEFLTYFQNEAQLEKSRLLSDRFSAERPKGSFSTLEIQRTEQGDSAMYLCASSQLTGAYNEQFFGPGTRLTVL.

This clone was seen once. This chain links TRBV5-1 with TRBJ2-3; D is unclear. V lost 0 bases, J lost 2 bases, and 13 bases lay in between. The CDR3 covers 16 residues. The germline V gene has CDR1 SGHRS and CDR2 YFSETQ. The CDR3 DNA follows: TGCGCCAGCAGCTTGGTGCCAGGACCCTACACAGATACGCAGTATTTT. Amino acids: CASSLVPGPYTDTQYF.

The chain links TRBV7-8 to TRBJ1-1; possibly TRBD1 for D (6 bases). This CDR3 comprises 15 residues. V lost 3 bases and J lost 0, with 11 bases in between. Germline assignment: CDR1 SGHVS and CDR2 FQNEAQ. CDR3 sequence reads: CASSLGGRMNTEAFF. CDR3 DNA sequence: TGTGCCAGCAGCTTGGGGGGGCGGATGAACACTGAAGCTTTCTTT.

J is TRBJ2-7 and V is TRBV5-1, with 8 bases matching TRBD1. V trimming: 4 bases; J trimming: 2 bases; junction bases outside the gene matches: 11. The germline V gene has CDR1 SGHRS and CDR2 YFSETQ. The CDR3 is 16 amino acids. The CDR3 sequence: CASSTKTGVTPYEQYF. The CDR3 nucleotides are TGCGCCAGCAGCACGAAGACAGGGGTCACCCCCTACGAGCAGTACTTC.

The chain couples TRBV5-5 to TRBJ2-7; D gene unclear. In germline, CDR1 is SGHKS, CDR2 YYEKEE (reference sequence). The germline V and J ends were trimmed by 0 bases and 0 bases, with 19 bases remaining between them. CDR3 length equals 18 residues. CDR3 DNA sequence: TGTGCCAGCAGCTTGGCGGCTACAGTGGGATTAAGCTCCTACGAGCAGTACTTC. This encodes CASSLAATVGLSSYEQYF.

The chain couples TRBV28 to TRBJ2-2; a weak D match, TRBD1 (6 bases). The germline V and J ends were trimmed by 5 bases and 5 bases, with 15 bases remaining between them. Germline CDR1 MDHEN, CDR2 SYDVKM. The CDR3 spans 15 residues. CDR3 in DNA: TGTGCCAGCAGTGTACCTCGAGGGGGAACCGGGGAGCTGTTTTTT. Translating gives CASSVPRGGTGELFF.

V and J are TRBV2 and TRBJ1-4; D remains ambiguous. V gave up 0 bases and J gave up 7 bases, with 15 bases separating them. Looked up from germline, CDR1 is SNHLY and CDR2 is FYNNEI. This CDR3 spans 16 amino acids. CDR3 loop: CASSEADPEPGEKLFF. The CDR3 region has the DNA TGTGCCAGCAGTGAAGCCGATCCCGAACCGGGTGAAAAACTGTTTTTT.

The rearrangement joins TRBV5-4 to TRBJ2-3; 7 bases line up with TRBD2. With 5 bases clipped from V and 4 bases from J, the junction kept 13 bases outside the gene matches. This CDR3 contains 16 residues. CDR1 SGHNT and CDR2 YYREEE come from the germline V gene (reference sequence). The CDR3 DNA reads TGTGCCAGCAGGGGTGGCGGGAGCGGCGGGGCAGATACGCAGTATTTT. Translating gives CASRGGGSGGADTQYF.

The genes are TRBV2 and TRBJ1-5; TRBD1 matches 7 bases. The V gene's germline CDR1 is SNHLY and CDR2 FYNNEI. The CDR3 has 15 amino acids. V shed 6 bases and J 2 bases; nucleotides not matched to a gene: 7. This CDR3 reads CASRRQGSGNQPQHF. In DNA, the CDR3 is TGTGCCAGCAGGCGACAGGGATCAGGCAATCAGCCCCAGCATTTT.

The chain is built from TRBV7-3 and TRBJ2-2; D is unresolved. The germline gives CDR1 SGHTA, CDR2 FQGTGA. This CDR3 region has 13 residues. V lost 5 bases, J lost 4 bases, and 8 bases lay in between. The CDR3 DNA is TGTGCCAGCAGCCCCCCCCGCACCGGGGAGCTGTTTTTT. Its protein is CASSPPRTGELFF.